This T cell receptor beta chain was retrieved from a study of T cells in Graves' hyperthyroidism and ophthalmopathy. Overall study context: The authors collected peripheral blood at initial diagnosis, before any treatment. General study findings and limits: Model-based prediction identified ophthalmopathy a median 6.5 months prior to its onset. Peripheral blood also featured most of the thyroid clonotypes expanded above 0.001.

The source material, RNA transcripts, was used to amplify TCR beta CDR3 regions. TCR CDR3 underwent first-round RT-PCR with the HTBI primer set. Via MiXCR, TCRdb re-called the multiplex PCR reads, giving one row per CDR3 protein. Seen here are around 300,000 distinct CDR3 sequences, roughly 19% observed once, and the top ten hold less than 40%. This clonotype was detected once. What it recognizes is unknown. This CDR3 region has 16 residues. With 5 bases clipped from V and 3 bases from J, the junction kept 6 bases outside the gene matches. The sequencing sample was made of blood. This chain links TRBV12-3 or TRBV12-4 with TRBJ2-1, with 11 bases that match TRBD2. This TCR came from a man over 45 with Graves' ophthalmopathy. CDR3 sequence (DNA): TGTGCCAGCAGTGTGTCTAGCGGGAGGTTCTACAATGAGCAGTTCTTC. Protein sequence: CASSVSSGRFYNEQFF.